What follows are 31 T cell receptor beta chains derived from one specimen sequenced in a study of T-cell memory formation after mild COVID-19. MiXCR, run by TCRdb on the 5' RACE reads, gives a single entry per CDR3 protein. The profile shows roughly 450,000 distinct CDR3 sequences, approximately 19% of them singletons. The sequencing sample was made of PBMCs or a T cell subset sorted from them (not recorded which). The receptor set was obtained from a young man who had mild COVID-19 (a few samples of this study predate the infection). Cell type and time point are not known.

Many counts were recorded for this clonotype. For the CDR3, the DNA is TGTGCCAGCAGCTTGGGGTCAGTAGTAGTTTCACCCCTCCACTTT. Protein sequence: CASSLGSVVVSPLHF. The rearrangement links TRBV7-2 to TRBJ1-6, with no clear D. Trimming shortened V by 3 bases and J by 9 bases, and 15 bases separated the two germline ends. CDR3 length equals 15 residues. CDR1 and CDR2 from the germline V gene are SGHTA and FQGNSA.

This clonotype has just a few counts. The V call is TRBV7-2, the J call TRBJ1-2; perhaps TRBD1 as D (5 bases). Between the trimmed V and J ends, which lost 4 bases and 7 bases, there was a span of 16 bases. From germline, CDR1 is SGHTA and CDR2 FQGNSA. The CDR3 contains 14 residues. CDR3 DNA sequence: TGTGCCAGCAGCTCGATGACAGCCTTAGGTGGCTACACCTTC. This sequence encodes CASSSMTALGGYTF.

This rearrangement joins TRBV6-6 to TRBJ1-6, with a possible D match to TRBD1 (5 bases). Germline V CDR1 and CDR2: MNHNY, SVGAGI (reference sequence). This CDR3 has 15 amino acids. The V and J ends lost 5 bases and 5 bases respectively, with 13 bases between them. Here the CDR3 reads CASSTPGPNNSPLHF. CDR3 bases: TGTGCCAGCAGTACGCCGGGACCAAATAATTCACCCCTCCACTTT.

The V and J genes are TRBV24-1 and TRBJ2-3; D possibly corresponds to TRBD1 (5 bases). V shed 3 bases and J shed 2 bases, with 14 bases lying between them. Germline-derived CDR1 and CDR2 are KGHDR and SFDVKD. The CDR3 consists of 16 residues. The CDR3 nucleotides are TGTGCCACCAGTGATGGGCGACAGTTCCACACAGATACGCAGTATTTT. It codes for CATSDGRQFHTDTQYF.

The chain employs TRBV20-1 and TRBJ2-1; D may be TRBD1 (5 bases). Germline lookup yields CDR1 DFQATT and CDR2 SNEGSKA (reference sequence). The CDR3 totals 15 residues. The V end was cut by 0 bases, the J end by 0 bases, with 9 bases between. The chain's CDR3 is CSAREGLSSYNEQFF. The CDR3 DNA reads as TGCAGTGCTAGAGAGGGGCTGAGCTCCTACAATGAGCAGTTCTTC.

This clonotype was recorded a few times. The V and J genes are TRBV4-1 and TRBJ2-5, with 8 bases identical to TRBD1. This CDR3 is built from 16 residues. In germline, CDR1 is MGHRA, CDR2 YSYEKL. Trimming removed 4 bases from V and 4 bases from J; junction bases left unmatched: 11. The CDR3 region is CASSRTGQGGRETQYF. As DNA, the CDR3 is TGCGCCAGCAGCCGGACCGGACAGGGCGGGCGAGAGACCCAGTACTTC.

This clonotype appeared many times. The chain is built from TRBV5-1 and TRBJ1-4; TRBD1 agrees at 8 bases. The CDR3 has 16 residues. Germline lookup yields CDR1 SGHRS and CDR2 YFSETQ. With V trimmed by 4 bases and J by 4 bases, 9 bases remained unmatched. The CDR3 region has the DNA TGCGCCAGCAGCCTACAAGGAACAGGGGGTAATGAAAAACTGTTTTTT. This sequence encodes CASSLQGTGGNEKLFF.

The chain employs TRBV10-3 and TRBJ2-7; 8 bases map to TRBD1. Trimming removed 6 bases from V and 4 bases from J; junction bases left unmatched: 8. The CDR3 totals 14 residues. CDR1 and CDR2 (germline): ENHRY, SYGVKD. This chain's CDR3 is CAISARQGSYEQYF. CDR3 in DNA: TGTGCCATCAGCGCAAGACAGGGGTCTTACGAGCAGTACTTC.

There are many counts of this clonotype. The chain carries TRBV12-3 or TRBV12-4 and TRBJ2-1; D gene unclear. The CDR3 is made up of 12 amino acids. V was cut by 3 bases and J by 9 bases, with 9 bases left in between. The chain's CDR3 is CASSFPNREQFF. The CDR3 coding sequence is TGTGCCAGCAGTTTTCCCAATCGTGAGCAGTTCTTC.

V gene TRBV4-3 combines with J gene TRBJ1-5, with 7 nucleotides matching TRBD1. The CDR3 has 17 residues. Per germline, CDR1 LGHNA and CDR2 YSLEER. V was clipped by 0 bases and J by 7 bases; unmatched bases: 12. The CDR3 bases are TGCGCCAGCAGCCAAGATACGGGACAGAGAAGGGTCCAGCCCCAGCATTTT. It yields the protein CASSQDTGQRRVQPQHF.

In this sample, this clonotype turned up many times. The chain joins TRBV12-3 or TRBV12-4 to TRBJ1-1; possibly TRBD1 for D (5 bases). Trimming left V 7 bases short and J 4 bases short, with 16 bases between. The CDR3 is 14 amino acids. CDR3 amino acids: CASTPGRASTEAFF. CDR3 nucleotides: TGTGCCAGCACGCCGGGCAGGGCGAGCACTGAAGCTTTCTTT.

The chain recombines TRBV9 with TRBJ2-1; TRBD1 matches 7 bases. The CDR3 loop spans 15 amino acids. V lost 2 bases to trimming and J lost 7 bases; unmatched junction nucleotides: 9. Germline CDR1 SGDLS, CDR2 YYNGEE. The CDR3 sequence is CASSVRQGMGNEQFF. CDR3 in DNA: TGTGCCAGCAGCGTTCGACAGGGTATGGGAAATGAGCAGTTCTTC.

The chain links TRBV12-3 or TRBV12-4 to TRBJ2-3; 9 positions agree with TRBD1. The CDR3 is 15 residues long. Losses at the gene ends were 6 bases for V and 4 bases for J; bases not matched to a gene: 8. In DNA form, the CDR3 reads TGTGCCAGCAGAATAGGGACAGGGAATTCAGATACGCAGTATTTT. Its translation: CASRIGTGNSDTQYF.

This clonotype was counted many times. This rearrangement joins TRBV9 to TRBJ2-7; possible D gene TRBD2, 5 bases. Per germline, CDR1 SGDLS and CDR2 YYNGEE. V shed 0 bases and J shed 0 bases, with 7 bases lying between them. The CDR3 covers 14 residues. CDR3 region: CASSVGGLSYEQYF. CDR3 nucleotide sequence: TGTGCCAGCAGCGTAGGCGGGCTCTCCTACGAGCAGTACTTC.

The CDR3 reads CASSEASWAREAFF. Written as DNA, the CDR3 is TGTGCCAGCAGTGAAGCCTCGTGGGCCCGTGAAGCTTTCTTT. This chain links TRBV2 with TRBJ1-1; D gene ambiguous. Germline V lookup: CDR1 SNHLY, CDR2 FYNNEI. The CDR3 covers 14 residues. V was shortened by 0 bases and J by 7 bases, with 12 bases between the two germline ends.

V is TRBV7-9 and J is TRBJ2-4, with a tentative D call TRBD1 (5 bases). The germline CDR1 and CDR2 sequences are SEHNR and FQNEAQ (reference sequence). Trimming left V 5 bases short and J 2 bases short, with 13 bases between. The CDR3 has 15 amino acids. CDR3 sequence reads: CASSQDTVTKNIQYF. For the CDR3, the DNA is TGTGCCAGCAGCCAGGACACAGTGACCAAAAACATTCAGTACTTC.

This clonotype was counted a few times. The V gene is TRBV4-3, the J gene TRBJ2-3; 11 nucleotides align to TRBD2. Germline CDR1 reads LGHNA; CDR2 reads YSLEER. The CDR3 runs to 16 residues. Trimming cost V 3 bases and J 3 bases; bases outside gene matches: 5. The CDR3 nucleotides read TGCGCCAGCAGCCATTCGACTAGCGGGGTAACAGATACGCAGTATTTT. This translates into CASSHSTSGVTDTQYF.

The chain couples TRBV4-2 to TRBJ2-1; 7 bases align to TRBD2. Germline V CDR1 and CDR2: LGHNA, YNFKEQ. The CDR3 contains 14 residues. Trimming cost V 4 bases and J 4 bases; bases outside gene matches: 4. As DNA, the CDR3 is TGTGCCAGCAGCCGAAGCGGGACTTACAATGAGCAGTTCTTC. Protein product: CASSRSGTYNEQFF.

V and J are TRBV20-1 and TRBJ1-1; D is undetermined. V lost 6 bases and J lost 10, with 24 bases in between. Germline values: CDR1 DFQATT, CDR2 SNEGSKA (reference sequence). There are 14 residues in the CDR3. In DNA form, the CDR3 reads TGCAGTGCCCGAGCGAGGATTTTAGAGGTCGGAGCTTTCTTT. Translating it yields CSARARILEVGAFF.

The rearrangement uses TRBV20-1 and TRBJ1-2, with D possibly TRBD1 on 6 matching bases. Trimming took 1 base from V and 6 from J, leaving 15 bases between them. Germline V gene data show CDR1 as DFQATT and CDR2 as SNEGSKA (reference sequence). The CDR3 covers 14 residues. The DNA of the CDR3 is TGCAGTGCTAGAGTTGAGTACAGGGTTGATGGCTACACCTTC. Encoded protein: CSARVEYRVDGYTF.

The CDR3 DNA reads TGTGCCAGCAGCTTTCAGGGGCCCGCCAACACTGAAGCTTTCTTT. It codes for CASSFQGPANTEAFF. The V gene is TRBV7-2, the J gene TRBJ1-1; TRBD1 is a possible D gene (6 bases). Germline assignment: CDR1 SGHTA and CDR2 FQGNSA. The CDR3 loop spans 15 amino acids. Trimming pared 3 bases from V and 2 bases from J, leaving 13 bases between.

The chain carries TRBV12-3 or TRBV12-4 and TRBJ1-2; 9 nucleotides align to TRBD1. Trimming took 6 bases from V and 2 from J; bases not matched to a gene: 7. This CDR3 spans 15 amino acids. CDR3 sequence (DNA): TGTGCCAGCAGAAAAAGGGGGACAGGGAACTATGGCTACACCTTC. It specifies CASRKRGTGNYGYTF.

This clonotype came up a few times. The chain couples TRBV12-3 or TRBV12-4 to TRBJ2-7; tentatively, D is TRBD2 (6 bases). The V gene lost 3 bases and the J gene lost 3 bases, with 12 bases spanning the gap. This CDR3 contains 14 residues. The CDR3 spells CASSFASGLYEQYF. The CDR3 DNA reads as TGTGCCAGCAGTTTTGCGAGCGGGCTCTACGAGCAGTACTTC.

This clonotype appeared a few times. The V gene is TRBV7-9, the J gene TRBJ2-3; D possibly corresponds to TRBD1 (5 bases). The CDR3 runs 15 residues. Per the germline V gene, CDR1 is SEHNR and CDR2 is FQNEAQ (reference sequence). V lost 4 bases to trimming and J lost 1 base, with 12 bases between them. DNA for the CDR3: TGTGCCAGCAGCTCCGTCAGGGATGGCACAGATACGCAGTATTTT. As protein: CASSSVRDGTDTQYF. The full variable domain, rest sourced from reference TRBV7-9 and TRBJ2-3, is DTGVSQNPRHKITKRGQNVTFRCDPISEHNRLYWYRQTLGQGPEFLTYFQNEAQLEKSRLLSDRFSAERPKGSFSTLEIQRTEQGDSAMYLCASSSVRDGTDTQYFGPGTRLTVL.

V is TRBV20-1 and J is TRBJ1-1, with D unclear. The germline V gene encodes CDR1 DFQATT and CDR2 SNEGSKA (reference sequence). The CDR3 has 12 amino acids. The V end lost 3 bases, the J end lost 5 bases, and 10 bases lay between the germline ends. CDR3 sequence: CSASGGWTEAFF. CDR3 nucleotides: TGCAGTGCTAGCGGCGGTTGGACTGAAGCTTTCTTT.

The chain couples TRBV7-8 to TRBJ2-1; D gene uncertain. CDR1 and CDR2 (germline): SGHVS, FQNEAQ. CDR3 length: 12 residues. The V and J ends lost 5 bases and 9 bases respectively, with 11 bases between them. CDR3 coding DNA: TGTGCCAGCAGCCTAGGCTCCCTTGAGCAGTTCTTC. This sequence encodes CASSLGSLEQFF.

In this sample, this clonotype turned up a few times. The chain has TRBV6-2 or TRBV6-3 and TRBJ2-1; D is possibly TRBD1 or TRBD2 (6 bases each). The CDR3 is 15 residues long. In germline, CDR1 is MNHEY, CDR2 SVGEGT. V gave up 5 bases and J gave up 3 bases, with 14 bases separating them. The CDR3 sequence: CASSGLGGLYNEQFF. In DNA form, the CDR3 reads TGTGCCAGCAGTGGGCTGGGGGGCCTCTACAATGAGCAGTTCTTC.

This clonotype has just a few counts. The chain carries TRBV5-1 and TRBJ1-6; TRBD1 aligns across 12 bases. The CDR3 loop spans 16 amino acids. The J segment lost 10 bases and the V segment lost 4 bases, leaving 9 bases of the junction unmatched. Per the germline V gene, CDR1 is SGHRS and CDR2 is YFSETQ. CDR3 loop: CASSPGTGGAFSPLHF. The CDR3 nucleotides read TGCGCCAGCAGCCCCGGGACAGGGGGCGCTTTCTCACCCCTCCACTTT.

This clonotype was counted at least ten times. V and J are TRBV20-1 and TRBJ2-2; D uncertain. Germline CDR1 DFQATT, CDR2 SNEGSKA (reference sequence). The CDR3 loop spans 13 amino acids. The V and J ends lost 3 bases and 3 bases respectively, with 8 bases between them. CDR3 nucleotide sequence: TGCAGTGCTAGCCGGCAGGACACCGGGGAGCTGTTTTTT. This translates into CSASRQDTGELFF.

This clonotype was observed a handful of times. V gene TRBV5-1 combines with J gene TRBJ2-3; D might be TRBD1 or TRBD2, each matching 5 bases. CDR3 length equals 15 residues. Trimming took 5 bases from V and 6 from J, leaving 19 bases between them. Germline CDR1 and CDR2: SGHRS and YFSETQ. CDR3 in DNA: TGCGCCAGCAGGCCCCTTCCCGGGACGACGGATACGCAGTATTTT. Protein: CASRPLPGTTDTQYF.

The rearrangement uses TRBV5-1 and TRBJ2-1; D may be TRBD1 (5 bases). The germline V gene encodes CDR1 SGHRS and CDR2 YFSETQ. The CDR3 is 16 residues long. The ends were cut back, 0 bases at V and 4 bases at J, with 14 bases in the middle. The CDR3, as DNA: TGCGCCAGCAGCTTGGATCTTCGACAGCAGTACAATGAGCAGTTCTTC. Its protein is CASSLDLRQQYNEQFF.